The entry below describes one T cell receptor beta chain. The record originates from a study of control samples from healthy donors and cancer patients. Profiled with immunoSEQ multiplex PCR; TCRdb holds only in-frame clones, not every one. Of some 120,000 clones listed, more than 80% are singletons. CDR3 length: 16 amino acids. The V gene lost 1 base and the J gene lost 0 bases, with 7 bases spanning the gap. CDR1 LGHDT and CDR2 YNNKEL come from the germline V gene (reference sequence). The chain uses TRBV3-1 (or the pseudogene TRBV3-2) and TRBJ1-6; the D is unclear. The TCR sequence derives from a man aged 45-60 years in good health. Specimen: blood. The CDR3 nucleotides are TGTGCCAGCAGCCAAGCCGGGAGCTCCTATAATTCACCCCTCCACTTT. Protein product: CASSQAGSSYNSPLHF.